This record covers a single T cell receptor beta chain. The antigen remains unidentified. The source of the sample is a study of T and B cells in COVID-19 patients. Study as a whole: Blood was sampled from COVID-19 patients who were either actively infected or recovered. Critical illness requiring mechanical ventilation or extracorporeal membrane oxygenation affected about 60% of the 20 active-infection patients.

Study-wide findings and caveats: Symptomatic-phase blood samples from mildly ill patients and early samples from severe cases were scarce. In COVID-19 patients, T cell receptor beta variable and joining gene use was reportedly strongly skewed.

Each TRB amplification used about 250-550 ng of genomic DNA from blood. The CDR3 length is 13 residues. Germline V gives CDR1 SQVTM, CDR2 ANQGSEA. Trimming removed 2 bases at V and 4 bases at J, with 8 bases between. BIOMED2 TRB-A/B primer pools were used in multiplex TRB PCR. In TCRdb, the multiplex PCR reads were re-called with MiXCR into one record per CDR3 protein. The sample includes over 8,000 distinct CDR3 sequences, about 28% seen only once; the top ten take roughly 5%. V is TRBV29-1 and J is TRBJ2-2; D possibly corresponds to TRBD1 (5 bases). This clonotype was obtained from a human donor who had recovered from COVID-19. Sequences were obtained from blood. The DNA for the CDR3 is TGCAGCGTTGAACAGGGCAGCACCGGGGAGCTGTTTTTT. As protein: CSVEQGSTGELFF.